The 6 T cell receptor beta chains given below trace back to one sample, sequenced in a study of post-analysis software for immune sequencing data. Study results and limitations: Patients had higher frequencies than controls of about five TRBV segments, including TRBV5-6, TRBV5-1 and TRBV20-1.

No antigens are known for them. Unique molecular identifiers tagged the TCR beta cDNA libraries. MiXCR, run by TCRdb on the PCR reads, gives a single entry per CDR3 protein. Among hundreds of thousands of distinct CDR3 sequences listed, 30% were seen once. Sequenced input: blood. The receptors stem from a girl aged 10 to 17 with multiple sclerosis.

At least ten counts were recorded for this clonotype. The V gene is TRBV24-1, the J gene TRBJ2-1; 9 bases match TRBD2. The V and J ends lost 4 bases and 2 bases, in that order; junction bases with no gene match: 5. The germline CDR1 and CDR2 sequences are KGHDR and SFDVKD. This CDR3 comprises 16 residues. CDR3 in DNA: TGTGCCACCAGTGACCCGAGCGGGGGGACCTACAATGAGCAGTTCTTC. Translating gives CATSDPSGGTYNEQFF.

This clonotype was counted only a few times. The chain employs TRBV28 and TRBJ2-3; tentative D call: TRBD1 (5 bases). The CDR3 contains 15 residues. CDR1 is MDHEN and CDR2 is SYDVKM in the germline V gene. With 7 bases removed from V and 4 bases from J, the gap between germline ends came to 18 bases. This CDR3 is CASISQQGWADTQYF. The CDR3, as DNA: TGTGCCAGCATCTCCCAGCAGGGTTGGGCAGATACGCAGTATTTT.

This clonotype was recorded a few times. The rearrangement links TRBV4-3 to TRBJ2-1, with 14 bases identical to TRBD2. CDR3 size: 15 residues. Germline V gene lookup returns CDR1 LGHNA and CDR2 YSLEER. V lost 4 bases and J lost 9; bases outside the gene matches: 5. The CDR3 coding sequence is TGCGCCAGCAGCCTCAGACTAGCGGGAGGGGCTGAGCAGTTCTTC. Residues: CASSLRLAGGAEQFF.

DNA for the CDR3: TGTGCCAGCAGTTTAGACGCTAGCGGGGCAACAGATACGCAGTATTTT. Translating gives CASSLDASGATDTQYF. The chain recombines TRBV12-3 or TRBV12-4 with TRBJ2-3, with 9 bases that match TRBD2. The trim removed 1 base at V and 3 bases at J, leaving 5 bases unmatched. The CDR3 is 16 amino acids.

V gene TRBV5-1 combines with J gene TRBJ2-7; 8 bases map to TRBD1. Germline V gives CDR1 SGHRS, CDR2 YFSETQ. This CDR3 region has 13 residues. V was clipped by 4 bases and J by 6 bases; unmatched bases: 6. The CDR3 loop reads CASSQQGQVEQYF. CDR3 nucleotide sequence: TGCGCCAGCAGCCAGCAGGGACAGGTCGAGCAGTACTTC. Looking up the rest from reference TRBV5-1 and TRBJ2-7 gives the full variable domain: KAGVTQTPRYLIKTRGQQVTLSCSPISGHRSVSWYQQTPGQGLQFLFEYFSETQRNKGNFPGRFSGRQFSNSRSEMNVSTLELGDSALYLCASSQQGQVEQYFGPGTRLTVT.

Only a few counts were recorded for this clonotype. The genes are TRBV20-1 and TRBJ1-2; the match to TRBD1 covers 8 bases. After removal of 3 bases from V and 4 bases from J, the junction contained 4 bases not matched to a gene. The CDR3 consists of 13 residues. The V gene's germline CDR1 is DFQATT and CDR2 SNEGSKA (reference sequence). Here the CDR3 reads CSASSGTGYGYTF. The CDR3 DNA is TGCAGTGCTAGTTCCGGGACAGGCTATGGCTACACCTTC.